This record concerns one TCR beta chain sequence. Its antigen remains unidentified. The sample belongs to a study of CD8 T cells in ankylosing spondylitis. From the 5' RACE reads, TCRdb called clonotypes with MiXCR, one entry per CDR3 protein. The sample contains some 800,000 distinct CDR3 sequences, about 11% of which appear only once. Study-wide results and limits: Disease-linked clones reportedly showed significant enrichment in matched ankylosing spondylitis synovial fluid. What seemed typical of ankylosing spondylitis blood was a TCR beta motif built from about 8 highly homologous variants.

The CDR3 covers 18 residues. The germline CDR1 and CDR2 sequences are LGHNA and YNFKEQ. The V gene lost 1 base and the J gene lost 4 bases, with 20 bases spanning the gap. The chain joins TRBV4-2 to TRBJ1-3, with D hard to call. This receptor was obtained from a male donor with ankylosing spondylitis. Material for sequencing was blood, either unsorted or a sorted T cell fraction (not recorded which). CDR3 nucleotides: TGTGCCAGCAGCCAAGTAAGGGCGGGAAATCTCCCCGGAAACACCATATATTTT. Translating gives CASSQVRAGNLPGNTIYF.